This passage covers 7 T cell receptor beta chains from one sample sequenced in a study of glioma-infiltrating T cells after dendritic cell vaccination. TCRdb's copy holds only in-frame clones and misses some; the assay was immunoSEQ multiplex PCR. The sample has about 90,000 clones; about four fifths are singletons. Specified time point: after dendritic cell vaccination, including at tumor progression/relapse. The source material was blood, sampled after dendritic cell vaccination. These TCRs come from a human donor with glioblastoma.

The chain is built from TRBV5-1 and TRBJ1-2; weak D call: TRBD1 (5 bases). CDR1 is SGHRS and CDR2 is YFSETQ in the germline V gene. V lost 3 bases to trimming and J lost 2 bases, with 11 bases between them. There are 14 residues in the CDR3. The CDR3 region is CASSSAQGNYGYTF. CDR3 nucleotides: TGCGCCAGCAGCTCAGCCCAGGGAAACTATGGCTACACCTTC. Together with reference TRBV5-1 and TRBJ1-2, the CDR3 gives the full variable domain: KAGVTQTPRYLIKTRGQQVTLSCSPISGHRSVSWYQQTPGQGLQFLFEYFSETQRNKGNFPGRFSGRQFSNSRSEMNVSTLELGDSALYLCASSSAQGNYGYTFGSGTRLTVV.

The chain uses TRBV5-6 and TRBJ1-5; D is unclear. There are 14 residues in the CDR3. V dropped 5 bases and J dropped 2 bases, with 11 bases sitting between them. Germline V gene lookup returns CDR1 SGHDT and CDR2 YYEEEE. CDR3: CASSLREGNQPQHF. Here the CDR3 DNA reads TGTGCCAGCAGTCTTAGGGAGGGCAATCAGCCCCAGCATTTT.

The chain combines TRBV7-3 with TRBJ2-2; 13 nucleotides agree with TRBD2. Trimming cost V 4 bases and J 11 bases; bases outside gene matches: 7. The CDR3 extends over 15 amino acids. The V gene's germline CDR1 is SGHTA and CDR2 FQGTGA. The CDR3 DNA reads as TGTGCCAGCAGCTCCCGACTAGCGGGGGGACCTGAGCTGTTTTTT. Translating it yields CASSSRLAGGPELFF. The full variable domain, with the rest looked up from reference TRBV7-3 and TRBJ2-2, is GAGVSQTPSNKVTEKGKYVELRCDPISGHTALYWYRQSLGQGPEFLIYFQGTGAADDSGLPNDRFFAVRPEGSVSTLKIQRTERGDSAVYLCASSSRLAGGPELFFGEGSRLTVL.

The chain uses TRBV9 and TRBJ1-1; 7 bases line up with TRBD1. J was trimmed by 3 bases and V by 1 base; bases with no gene match: 6. There are 15 residues in the CDR3. CDR1 is SGDLS and CDR2 is YYNGEE in the germline V gene. CDR3 sequence: CASSVTGAVDTEAFF. The CDR3 nucleotides read TGTGCCAGCAGCGTAACAGGGGCCGTCGACACTGAAGCTTTCTTT.

This chain connects TRBV4-3 to TRBJ1-2; tentatively, D is TRBD1 (5 bases). Germline V gene sequence: CDR1 LGHNA, CDR2 YSLEER. The V end lost 0 bases, the J end lost 6 bases, and 8 bases lay between the germline ends. CDR3 size: 13 residues. In DNA form, the CDR3 reads TGCGCCAGCAGCCAAGATGAAGGGGATGGCTACACCTTC. Residues: CASSQDEGDGYTF.

V gene TRBV9 combines with J gene TRBJ1-1; D uncertain. Germline V gene sequence: CDR1 SGDLS, CDR2 YYNGEE. The length of the CDR3 is 14 residues. V dropped 0 bases and J dropped 3 bases, with 9 bases sitting between them. The DNA of the CDR3 is TGTGCCAGCAGCGTAGAGTTCCAGGACACTGAAGCTTTCTTT. This gives the protein CASSVEFQDTEAFF.

A few counts support this clone. The chain employs TRBV4-3 and TRBJ2-7; D might be TRBD2 (6 bases). The CDR3 is 14 amino acids. Germline V lookup: CDR1 LGHNA, CDR2 YSLEER. Trimming took off 0 bases at V and 7 bases at J, with 13 bases between the two ends. The DNA for the CDR3 is TGCGCCAGCAGCCAAGATCAGAACGGAGGGGAGCAGTACTTC. This encodes CASSQDQNGGEQYF.